The source of this T cell receptor (beta chain) is a study of cytomegalovirus exposure and HLA in healthy donors. On the study more broadly: Early release data held 85 million to 95 million unique TCRs from HLA-typed donors. Study-wide findings and caveats: 16,951 TCR beta sequences were associated with HLA alleles at 0.05 false discovery rate in a later analysis. In an earlier analysis, in some 600 donors, most V segments appeared productive either ~90% or ~30% of the time.

Amplification used 60 Vbeta primers and 13 Jbeta primers. The table came from immunoSEQ multiplex PCR; TCRdb's copy has only in-frame clones and leaves some out. Of more than 150,000 clones in the sample, more than 85% are singletons; the top ten hold roughly 0.2%. Comments on this clone: The antigen is undetermined.

The J segment lost 7 bases and the V segment lost 5 bases, leaving 6 bases of the junction unmatched. The CDR3 extends over 14 amino acids. In germline, CDR1 is MNHNS, CDR2 SASEGT. The J gene is TRBJ1-1, the V gene TRBV6-1; 11 nucleotides line up with TRBD1. The sequenced material came from PBMCs. This sequence originates from a girl under three years old in good health and CMV-seronegative. CDR3 sequence reads: CASSKSGQGVEAFF. In DNA form, the CDR3 reads TGTGCCAGCAGTAAATCGGGACAGGGGGTTGAAGCTTTCTTT.